The 10 T cell receptor beta chains below come from one sample, sequenced in a study of T cell responses to AZD1222 COVID-19 vaccine. This table comes from immunoSEQ multiplex PCR, and its TCRdb copy is limited to in-frame clones, with some not included. The sample records some 130,000 clones, roughly 90% being singletons. The specimen comprised peripheral blood, sampled on day 0 of AZD1222 vaccination. These TCRs come from an adult in good health.

This clone was seen only once. V gene TRBV5-1 combines with J gene TRBJ1-2, with TRBD1 identical over 7 bases. J gave up 7 bases and V 3 bases, and 9 bases lay outside the gene matches. The CDR3 runs 14 residues. CDR1 and CDR2 from the germline V gene are SGHRS and YFSETQ. The DNA for the CDR3 is TGCGCCAGCAGCTCAGAGACAGGGTCCGGTGGCTACACCTTC. It specifies CASSSETGSGGYTF.

The rearrangement joins TRBV27 to TRBJ2-1; 13 positions match TRBD2. V was clipped by 10 bases and J by 8 bases; unmatched bases: 11. Germline lookup yields CDR1 MNHEY and CDR2 SMNVEV (reference sequence). The CDR3 is made up of 15 amino acids. The CDR3 nucleotides read TGTGCCACCACCCTCGGGACTAGCGGGACCGATGAGCAGTTCTTC. Translation gives CATTLGTSGTDEQFF.

The chain has TRBV19 and TRBJ1-2, with D uncertain. CDR1 and CDR2 (germline): LNHDA, SQIVND (reference sequence). V was pared by 3 bases and J by 5 bases, with 10 bases between. CDR3 size: 13 residues. The CDR3 DNA follows: TGTGCCAGTAGTATTTCGGACGGATATGGCTACACCTTC. Protein sequence: CASSISDGYGYTF.

The gene calls are TRBV9 and TRBJ2-2; tentatively, D is TRBD2 (6 bases). From germline, CDR1 is SGDLS and CDR2 YYNGEE. The CDR3 runs 15 residues. Trimming cost V 1 base and J 2 bases, with 9 bases left between them. The CDR3 region is CASSVRRANTGELFF. CDR3 sequence (DNA): TGTGCCAGCAGCGTACGGAGGGCAAACACCGGGGAGCTGTTTTTT.

The chain employs TRBV9 and TRBJ1-1; D gene uncertain. The CDR3 extends over 14 amino acids. V lost 3 bases and J 5 bases, leaving 14 bases between the germline ends. Per germline, CDR1 SGDLS and CDR2 YYNGEE. CDR3 amino acids: CASSGAGSRTEAFF. The CDR3, as DNA: TGTGCCAGCAGCGGGGCCGGGTCCAGGACTGAAGCTTTCTTT.

The CDR3 reads CASSTGVVTQYF. As DNA, the CDR3 is TGTGCCAGCAGCACAGGGGTGGTGACCCAGTACTTC. V and J are TRBV12-3 or TRBV12-4 and TRBJ2-5; 7 nucleotides agree with TRBD1. The J segment lost 7 bases and the V segment lost 6 bases, leaving 5 bases of the junction unmatched. There are 12 residues in the CDR3.

The chain combines TRBV2 with TRBJ1-1; perhaps TRBD1 as D (6 bases). The CDR3 covers 14 residues. Looked up from germline, CDR1 is SNHLY and CDR2 is FYNNEI. V lost 5 bases, J lost 6 bases, and 16 bases lay in between. The CDR3 region is CASSPLGGISEAFF. The CDR3 DNA reads TGTGCCAGCAGTCCCCTAGGGGGGATATCTGAAGCTTTCTTT. The variable domain in full, completed from reference TRBV2 and TRBJ1-1, reads EPEVTQTPSHQVTQMGQEVILRCVPISNHLYFYWYRQILGQKVEFLVSFYNNEISEKSEIFDDQFSVERPDGSNFTLKIRSTKLEDSAMYFCASSPLGGISEAFFGQGTRLTVV.

The chain joins TRBV29-1 to TRBJ1-5; no clear D. CDR1 SQVTM and CDR2 ANQGSEA come from the germline V gene. The CDR3 covers 16 residues. Trimming pared 7 bases from V and 6 bases from J, leaving 25 bases between. CDR3: CSADARPSRRSQPQHF. The CDR3 DNA sequence: TGCAGCGCCGATGCCCGCCCCTCAAGACGGAGTCAGCCCCAGCATTTT. Together with reference TRBV29-1 and TRBJ1-5, the CDR3 gives the full variable domain: SAVISQKPSRDICQRGTSLTIQCQVDSQVTMMFWYRQQPGQSLTLIATANQGSEATYESGFVIDKFPISRPNLTFSTLTVSNMSPEDSSIYLCSADARPSRRSQPQHFGDGTRLSIL.

The J gene is TRBJ2-3, the V gene TRBV6-4; 7 bases agree with TRBD2. CDR3 length: 14 amino acids. V shed 9 bases and J 0 bases; nucleotides not matched to a gene: 6. Germline V lookup: CDR1 MRHNA, CDR2 SNTAGT. CDR3: CASRSGISTDTQYF. Written as DNA, the CDR3 is TGTGCCAGTAGGAGCGGGATTAGCACAGATACGCAGTATTTT.

The chain is built from TRBV29-1 and TRBJ1-5; D gene ambiguous. V was clipped by 0 bases and J by 4 bases, with 10 bases between them. Germline lookup yields CDR1 SQVTM and CDR2 ANQGSEA. The CDR3 runs 14 residues. For the CDR3, the DNA is TGCAGCGTTGAAGATTGGGTTACTAATCAGCCCCAGCATTTT. Protein product: CSVEDWVTNQPQHF.